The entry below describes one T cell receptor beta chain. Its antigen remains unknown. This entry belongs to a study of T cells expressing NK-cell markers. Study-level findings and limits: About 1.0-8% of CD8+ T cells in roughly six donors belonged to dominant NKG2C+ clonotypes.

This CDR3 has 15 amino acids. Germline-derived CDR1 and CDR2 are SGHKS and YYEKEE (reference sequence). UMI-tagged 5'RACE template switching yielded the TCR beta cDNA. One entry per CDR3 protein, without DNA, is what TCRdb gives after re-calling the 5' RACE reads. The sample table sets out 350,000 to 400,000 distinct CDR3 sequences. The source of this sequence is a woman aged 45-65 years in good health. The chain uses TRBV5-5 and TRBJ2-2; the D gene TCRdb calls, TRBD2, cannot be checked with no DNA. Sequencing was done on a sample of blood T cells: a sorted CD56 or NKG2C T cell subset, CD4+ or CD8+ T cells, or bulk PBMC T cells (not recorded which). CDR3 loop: CASSLSRGGTGELFF.